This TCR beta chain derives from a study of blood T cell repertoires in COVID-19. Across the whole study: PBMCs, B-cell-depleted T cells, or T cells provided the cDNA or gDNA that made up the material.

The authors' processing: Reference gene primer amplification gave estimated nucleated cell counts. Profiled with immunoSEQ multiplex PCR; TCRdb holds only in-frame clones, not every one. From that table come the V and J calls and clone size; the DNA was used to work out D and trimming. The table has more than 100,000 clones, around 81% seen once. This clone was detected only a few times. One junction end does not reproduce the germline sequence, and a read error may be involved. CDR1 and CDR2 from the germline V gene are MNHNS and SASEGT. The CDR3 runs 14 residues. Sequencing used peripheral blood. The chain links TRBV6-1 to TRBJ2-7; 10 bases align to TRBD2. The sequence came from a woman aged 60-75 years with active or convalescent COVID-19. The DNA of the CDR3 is TGTGCCAGCAGTCAAGCGGGAGGGCCGGTTGAGCAGTACTTC. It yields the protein CASSQAGGPVEQYF.